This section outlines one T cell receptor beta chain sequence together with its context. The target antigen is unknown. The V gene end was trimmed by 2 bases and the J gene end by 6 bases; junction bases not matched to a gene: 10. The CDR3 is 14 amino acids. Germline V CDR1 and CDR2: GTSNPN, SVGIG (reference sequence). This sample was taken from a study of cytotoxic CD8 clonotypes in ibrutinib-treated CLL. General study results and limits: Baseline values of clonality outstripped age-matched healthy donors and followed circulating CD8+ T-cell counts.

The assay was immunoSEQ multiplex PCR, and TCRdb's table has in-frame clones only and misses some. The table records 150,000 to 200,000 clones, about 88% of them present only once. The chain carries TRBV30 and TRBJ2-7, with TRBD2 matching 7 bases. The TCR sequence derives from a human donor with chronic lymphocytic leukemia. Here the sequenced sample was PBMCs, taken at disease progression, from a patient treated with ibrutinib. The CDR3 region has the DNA TGTGCCTGGAGTCGAGCGGGATTACCTGGCGAGCAGTACTTC. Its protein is CAWSRAGLPGEQYF.